Presented here are 17 T cell receptor beta chains from one specimen sequenced in a study of blood T cell repertoires in COVID-19. Assay used: immunoSEQ multiplex PCR; TCRdb lists only in-frame clones, some missing. The sample has over 250,000 clones; 70% to 90% are singletons. The sequencing input was PBMCs or T cells enriched from blood (not recorded which). The receptors here all came from a woman aged 55-70 years in a cohort exposed to, infected with or recovered from COVID-19 (not recorded which).

The chain carries TRBV24-1 and TRBJ2-2; D remains unclear. CDR1 KGHDR and CDR2 SFDVKD come from the germline V gene. The ends were cut back, 3 bases at V and 4 bases at J, with 14 bases in the middle. This CDR3 comprises 16 residues. The CDR3 DNA reads TGTGCCACCAGTGATCGCGTAAGCCCAAGCACCGGGGAGCTGTTTTTT. Protein: CATSDRVSPSTGELFF.

The V and J genes are TRBV3-1 (or the pseudogene TRBV3-2) and TRBJ2-1; 8 nucleotides align to TRBD2. The CDR3 is made up of 13 amino acids. J lost 7 bases, V lost 5 bases, and 4 bases had no gene match. CDR1 and CDR2 from the germline V gene are LGHDT and YNNKEL (reference sequence). Here the CDR3 reads CASSGGRRNEQFF. In nucleotides, the CDR3 is TGTGCCAGCAGCGGCGGGAGGCGGAATGAGCAGTTCTTC.

The rearrangement uses TRBV4-1 and TRBJ2-1; 8 bases map to TRBD2. The CDR3 totals 15 residues. V shed 6 bases, J shed 2 bases, and the junction held 6 bases outside the gene matches. Germline V gene lookup returns CDR1 MGHRA and CDR2 YSYEKL. CDR3 region: CASSLTSGPYNEQFF. CDR3 nucleotide sequence: TGCGCCAGCAGTCTTACTAGCGGCCCCTACAATGAGCAGTTCTTC.

The chain links TRBV6-5 to TRBJ1-2; perhaps TRBD1 as D (5 bases). V was cut by 4 bases and J by 8 bases, with 14 bases left in between. Germline-derived CDR1 and CDR2 are MNHEY and SVGAGI. The CDR3 covers 13 residues. The CDR3 DNA sequence: TGTGCCAGCAGTTCGGGGGGAGGACGGGGCTACACCTTC. It encodes CASSSGGGRGYTF.

The chain links TRBV7-2 to TRBJ2-4; the D is unclear. Germline-derived CDR1 and CDR2 are SGHTA and FQGNSA. V was clipped by 1 base and J by 0 bases, with 13 bases between them. The CDR3 is made up of 17 amino acids. The CDR3 DNA reads as TGTGCCAGCAGCTTAGAGTACAGCCTCTTAGCCAAAAACATTCAGTACTTC. Amino acid sequence: CASSLEYSLLAKNIQYF.

The chain combines TRBV28 with TRBJ1-6; 8 nucleotides align to TRBD1. The CDR3 is 14 residues long. Germline CDR1 is MDHEN and CDR2 is SYDVKM. V lost 6 bases and J lost 8; bases outside the gene matches: 6. The CDR3 bases are TGTGCCAGCAGGTCACAGGGGGGTGATTCACCCCTCCACTTT. It codes for CASRSQGGDSPLHF.

The rearrangement uses TRBV11-2 and TRBJ1-4, with D hard to call. Germline loops: CDR1 SGHAT, CDR2 FQNNGV. The CDR3 contains 15 residues. V lost 5 bases and J 4 bases, leaving 14 bases between the germline ends. CDR3 coding DNA: TGTGCCAGCAGCCTGCGCGGCCTGGTTAATGAAAAACTGTTTTTT. Protein: CASSLRGLVNEKLFF.

The gene calls are TRBV5-4 and TRBJ2-7, with 10 bases identical to TRBD2. The CDR3 extends over 14 amino acids. V gave up 3 bases and J gave up 8 bases; unmatched junction bases: 8. Germline V gives CDR1 SGHNT, CDR2 YYREEE (reference sequence). The CDR3 spells CASSWASGSRQQYF. The CDR3 DNA follows: TGTGCCAGCAGCTGGGCTAGCGGGAGCAGGCAGCAGTACTTC. The whole variable domain, remainder taken from reference TRBV5-4 and TRBJ2-7, is ETGVTQSPTHLIKTRGQQVTLRCSSQSGHNTVSWYQQALGQGPQFIFQYYREEENGRGNFPPRFSGLQFPNYSSELNVNALELDDSALYLCASSWASGSRQQYFGPGTRLTVT.

This clone was detected a few times. This chain connects TRBV5-1 to TRBJ2-1; TRBD1 matches at 10 bases. Germline lookup yields CDR1 SGHRS and CDR2 YFSETQ. After removal of 2 bases from V and 2 bases from J, the junction contained 4 bases not matched to a gene. The CDR3 consists of 16 residues. The chain's CDR3 is CASSLGGQGAYNEQFF. The CDR3 bases are TGCGCCAGCAGCTTAGGTGGACAGGGGGCCTACAATGAGCAGTTCTTC. The full variable domain, rest sourced from reference TRBV5-1 and TRBJ2-1, is KAGVTQTPRYLIKTRGQQVTLSCSPISGHRSVSWYQQTPGQGLQFLFEYFSETQRNKGNFPGRFSGRQFSNSRSEMNVSTLELGDSALYLCASSLGGQGAYNEQFFGPGTRLTVL.

V usage is TRBV5-4 and J usage is TRBJ1-3; D is possibly TRBD1 (5 bases). Deletions cut 4 bases from V and 0 bases from J, with 17 bases between. Germline V gene data show CDR1 as SGHNT and CDR2 as YYREEE (reference sequence). This CDR3 is built from 17 residues. This CDR3 reads CASSPGGTANSGNTIYF. For the CDR3, the DNA is TGTGCCAGCAGCCCCGGGGGGACGGCCAACTCTGGAAACACCATATATTTT. Supplemented by reference TRBV5-4 and TRBJ1-3, the full variable domain reads ETGVTQSPTHLIKTRGQQVTLRCSSQSGHNTVSWYQQALGQGPQFIFQYYREEENGRGNFPPRFSGLQFPNYSSELNVNALELDDSALYLCASSPGGTANSGNTIYFGEGSWLTVV.

The chain combines TRBV9 with TRBJ2-5; tentative D call: TRBD1 (6 bases). The germline V gene has CDR1 SGDLS and CDR2 YYNGEE. V lost 4 bases to trimming and J lost 2 bases, with 9 bases between them. The CDR3 contains 13 residues. The CDR3 DNA is TGTGCCAGCAGCTTCACAGGGCAAGAGACCCAGTACTTC. It codes for CASSFTGQETQYF.

This rearrangement joins TRBV7-3 to TRBJ2-1, with TRBD2 as a possible D gene (5 bases). The CDR3 loop spans 14 amino acids. With 5 bases removed from V and 3 bases from J, the gap between germline ends came to 11 bases. Per the germline V gene, CDR1 is SGHTA and CDR2 is FQGTGA. Written as DNA, the CDR3 is TGTGCCAGCAGCCTAGCTCCGGGCTACAATGAGCAGTTCTTC. Translation: CASSLAPGYNEQFF. The entire variable domain, with the rest obtained from reference TRBV7-3 and TRBJ2-1, is as follows: GAGVSQTPSNKVTEKGKYVELRCDPISGHTALYWYRQSLGQGPEFLIYFQGTGAADDSGLPNDRFFAVRPEGSVSTLKIQRTERGDSAVYLCASSLAPGYNEQFFGPGTRLTVL.

This chain uses TRBV9 with TRBJ2-5; 10 nucleotides align to TRBD2. The CDR3 sequence is 15 residues long. V shed 3 bases and J 5 bases; nucleotides not matched to a gene: 7. CDR1 SGDLS and CDR2 YYNGEE come from the germline V gene. CDR3 DNA sequence: TGTGCCAGCAGCGCTATAGCGGGAGGACGCGAGACCCAGTACTTC. Encoded protein: CASSAIAGGRETQYF.

This chain joins TRBV7-2 and TRBJ1-1; 9 bases are shared with TRBD1. The CDR3 loop spans 15 amino acids. CDR1 is SGHTA, CDR2 FQGNSA, per germline. V lost 2 bases to trimming and J lost 1 base; unmatched junction nucleotides: 2. The CDR3 here is CASSLRTGANTEAFF. CDR3 nucleotide sequence: TGTGCCAGCAGCTTACGGACAGGGGCGAACACTGAAGCTTTCTTT. The full variable domain, its missing parts supplied by reference TRBV7-2 and TRBJ1-1, is GAGVSQSPSNKVTEKGKDVELRCDPISGHTALYWYRQSLGQGLEFLIYFQGNSAPDKSGLPSDRFSAERTGGSVSTLTIQRTQQEDSAVYLCASSLRTGANTEAFFGQGTRLTVV.

The CDR3 nucleotides read TGCGCCAGCAGCCAAGAGTGGGGGACTAGCGGTCACAATGAGCAGTTCTTC. It is translated as CASSQEWGTSGHNEQFF. This rearrangement joins TRBV4-3 to TRBJ2-1; TRBD2 matches 11 bases. This CDR3 region has 17 residues. Germline V lookup: CDR1 LGHNA, CDR2 YSLEER. V shed 0 bases and J 5 bases; nucleotides not matched to a gene: 6.

The rearrangement uses TRBV28 and TRBJ1-2; TRBD1 matches 11 bases. There are 15 residues in the CDR3. The V gene's germline CDR1 is MDHEN and CDR2 SYDVKM. Trimming at V came to 6 bases and at J to 0 bases, leaving 3 bases not matched to a gene. CDR3 protein: CASRGQGGANYGYTF. The CDR3 DNA follows: TGTGCCAGCAGGGGACAGGGGGGCGCTAACTATGGCTACACCTTC.

The CDR3 region has the DNA TGTGCCACCAGTGATTTAGCGGGGGAGCAGTACTTC. It encodes CATSDLAGEQYF. The J gene is TRBJ2-7, the V gene TRBV24-1; 7 nucleotides align to TRBD2. CDR1 and CDR2 (germline): KGHDR, SFDVKD. The CDR3 is 12 residues long. J was trimmed by 7 bases and V by 1 base; bases with no gene match: 0.